This T cell receptor (beta chain) was sequenced in a study of blood T cell repertoires in COVID-19. The wider study: From T cells, B-cell-depleted T cells, or PBMCs came the material, which was cDNA or gDNA.

Original processing methods: Quantification of nucleated cells was approximated via reference gene primer amplification. Sequencing was performed with immunoSEQ multiplex PCR; in TCRdb, only in-frame clones are kept and a portion is missing. V and J calls and clone size come straight from that table; D and trimming were deduced from the DNA. The sample lists about 62,000 clones, about nine tenths occurring once. This clone was counted only a few times. The CDR3 covers 13 residues. The V gene's germline CDR1 is KGHDR and CDR2 SFDVKD. V was pared by 7 bases and J by 6 bases, with 7 bases of the junction left unmatched.

The sequence derives from a woman over 75 with acute or convalescent COVID-19. The sample taken for sequencing was peripheral blood. This chain uses TRBV24-1 with TRBJ2-7; 8 bases agree with TRBD2. CDR3 sequence reads: CATRKGTRGEQYF. The CDR3, as DNA: TGTGCCACCAGGAAAGGGACTAGGGGCGAGCAGTACTTC.